This T cell receptor (beta chain) was captured by sequencing in a study of Graves' ophthalmopathy and Graves' hyperthyroidism. Points from the study as a whole: Among thyroid clonotypes expanded above 0.001 frequency, most also appeared in blood. Prediction of ophthalmopathy progression reached about 71% sensitivity and around 76% specificity.

Per the germline V gene, CDR1 is SNHLY and CDR2 is FYNNEI. Trimming cost V 6 bases and J 6 bases, with 18 bases left between them. The CDR3 is 14 amino acids. Amplified material comprised TCR beta CDR3 regions derived from RNA transcripts. The authors performed first-round RT-PCR with HTBI primers and then a second-round multiplex PCR. TCRdb reanalysed the multiplex PCR reads using MiXCR and keeps one entry per CDR3 protein. The sample yields about 480,000 distinct CDR3 sequences, under 15% seen once. This clonotype was observed many times. Its antigen is as yet unknown. Additional autoimmune diseases, uncontrolled infections, pregnancy or lactation disqualified patients. About 10 ml of fresh blood yielded the PBMCs by density gradient.

Material for sequencing was blood. The source of this sequence is a young woman with Graves' ophthalmopathy. The chain links TRBV2 to TRBJ2-7, with D hard to call. The CDR3 loop reads CASRSALASGEQYF. CDR3 DNA: TGTGCCAGCAGATCCGCCCTTGCGTCCGGCGAGCAGTACTTC.